A single sample gave rise to the 20 T cell receptor beta chains below, sequenced in a study of T-cell memory formation after mild COVID-19. TCRdb itself ran the 5' RACE reads through MiXCR, one entry per CDR3 protein. The table includes around 250,000 distinct CDR3 sequences, approximately 15% detected once. The specimen sequenced was PBMCs or a T cell subset sorted from them (not recorded which). The receptor source for this set is an adult woman who had mild COVID-19 (a few samples of this study predate the infection). Cell type and time point are not known.

The chain is built from TRBV20-1 and TRBJ2-1; 8 bases map to TRBD2. The CDR3 totals 16 residues. Trimming took 0 bases from V and 0 from J; bases not matched to a gene: 4. Germline CDR1 and CDR2: DFQATT and SNEGSKA (reference sequence). For the CDR3, the DNA is TGCAGTGCTAGAGATGTGAGCGGGAGCTCCTACAATGAGCAGTTCTTC. This codes for CSARDVSGSSYNEQFF.

This clonotype showed up just a few times. This sequence joins TRBV2 and TRBJ2-1; maybe TRBD2 (5 bases). The CDR3 sequence is 20 residues long. CDR1 SNHLY and CDR2 FYNNEI come from the germline V gene. V was clipped by 2 bases and J by 0 bases, with 23 bases between them. The CDR3 DNA sequence: TGTGCCAGCAGTGAACGTGGAGTTAGCCTAAGCCGGGGCTCCTACAATGAGCAGTTCTTC. Protein product: CASSERGVSLSRGSYNEQFF. Looking up the rest from reference TRBV2 and TRBJ2-1 gives the full variable domain: EPEVTQTPSHQVTQMGQEVILRCVPISNHLYFYWYRQILGQKVEFLVSFYNNEISEKSEIFDDQFSVERPDGSNFTLKIRSTKLEDSAMYFCASSERGVSLSRGSYNEQFFGPGTRLTVL.

This clonotype was seen only a few times. The chain recombines TRBV6-1 with TRBJ1-2; D gene uncertain. The germline CDR1 and CDR2 sequences are MNHNS and SASEGT. Trimming shortened V by 1 base and J by 7 bases, and 13 bases separated the two germline ends. CDR3 size: 14 residues. This chain's CDR3 is CASSEVSWGGGYTF. The CDR3 nucleotides read TGTGCCAGCAGTGAAGTGAGTTGGGGAGGTGGCTACACCTTC.

The sample holds a few counts of this clonotype. The V call is TRBV15, the J call TRBJ1-5; D is uncertain. The ends were cut back, 0 bases at V and 0 bases at J, with 12 bases in the middle. The CDR3 loop spans 17 amino acids. The V gene's germline CDR1 is LNHNV and CDR2 YYDKDF (reference sequence). CDR3 region: CATSRDVGKYSNQPQHF. The CDR3 bases are TGTGCCACCAGCAGAGATGTAGGGAAGTATAGCAATCAGCCCCAGCATTTT. The variable domain in full, completed from reference TRBV15 and TRBJ1-5, reads DAMVIQNPRYQVTQFGKPVTLSCSQTLNHNVMYWYQQKSSQAPKLLFHYYDKDFNNEADTPDNFQSRRPNTSFCFLDIRSPGLGDTAMYLCATSRDVGKYSNQPQHFGDGTRLSIL.

The table lists this clonotype with a few counts. The CDR3 loop is CAISESYGYTF. The CDR3 bases are TGTGCCATCAGTGAGTCCTATGGCTACACCTTC. The chain uses TRBV10-3 and TRBJ1-2; unclear D gene. Germline CDR1 ENHRY, CDR2 SYGVKD. V was cut by 0 bases and J by 4 bases, with 0 bases left in between. This CDR3 has 11 amino acids.

This clonotype has just a few counts. V and J are TRBV20-1 and TRBJ1-2, with D unclear. The CDR3 is made up of 11 amino acids. Germline V gives CDR1 DFQATT, CDR2 SNEGSKA (reference sequence). The CDR3 reads CSLWGGNGYTF. The CDR3, as DNA: TGCAGCCTATGGGGAGGCAATGGCTACACCTTC.

The chain links TRBV10-3 to TRBJ2-3, with 8 bases lining up with TRBD2. Looked up from germline, CDR1 is ENHRY and CDR2 is SYGVKD. This CDR3 has 15 residues. The trim removed 2 bases at V and 4 bases at J, leaving 5 bases unmatched. DNA of the CDR3: TGTGCCATCAGTGAGCGGGGGGGCCCTGCAGATACGCAGTATTTT. This gives the protein CAISERGGPADTQYF.

This clonotype was observed a handful of times. The chain is built from TRBV9 and TRBJ2-2; TRBD2 is a possible D gene (6 bases). Per the germline V gene, CDR1 is SGDLS and CDR2 is YYNGEE. Trimming shortened V by 0 bases and J by 2 bases, and 14 bases separated the two germline ends. CDR3 length: 17 amino acids. CDR3 amino acids: CASSVGRGSGNTGELFF. The CDR3 region has the DNA TGTGCCAGCAGCGTAGGACGGGGGTCAGGTAACACCGGGGAGCTGTTTTTT.

This clonotype was recorded a few times. V gene TRBV6-5 combines with J gene TRBJ1-1; 8 nucleotides match TRBD1. After removal of 5 bases from V and 3 bases from J, the junction contained 5 bases not matched to a gene. Germline CDR1 and CDR2: MNHEY and SVGAGI. CDR3 length: 14 amino acids. CDR3 in amino acids: CASSPYRGDTEAFF. CDR3 sequence (DNA): TGTGCCAGCAGTCCCTACAGGGGGGACACTGAAGCTTTCTTT.

This clonotype was seen repeatedly, ten times or more. The chain carries TRBV12-3 or TRBV12-4 and TRBJ1-1; D might be TRBD1 (6 bases). The length of the CDR3 is 14 residues. V was cut by 6 bases and J by 0 bases, with 11 bases left in between. CDR3: CASSFQGMNTEAFF. Here the CDR3 DNA reads TGTGCCAGCAGCTTTCAGGGGATGAACACTGAAGCTTTCTTT.

Only a few counts were recorded for this clonotype. V gene TRBV12-3 or TRBV12-4 combines with J gene TRBJ2-7; unclear D gene. Trimming removed 6 bases at V and 6 bases at J, with 15 bases between. The CDR3 runs to 13 residues. The CDR3 spells CASSLIGIGEQYF. CDR3 sequence (DNA): TGTGCCAGCAGCCTGATAGGGATTGGCGAGCAGTACTTC.

This clonotype was observed a few times. The V and J genes are TRBV9 and TRBJ2-3; TRBD1 might be the D (5 bases). This CDR3 has 15 amino acids. Trimming took off 4 bases at V and 4 bases at J, with 16 bases between the two ends. In germline, CDR1 is SGDLS, CDR2 YYNGEE. DNA of the CDR3: TGTGCCAGCAGCCAAACGACAGCTTTTCCAGATACGCAGTATTTT. Protein sequence: CASSQTTAFPDTQYF.

This clonotype has just a few counts. This chain uses TRBV7-9 with TRBJ1-2; TRBD1 is a possible D gene (6 bases). Germline loops: CDR1 SEHNR, CDR2 FQNEAQ (reference sequence). The CDR3 length is 14 residues. The germline V and J ends were trimmed by 4 bases and 4 bases, with 13 bases remaining between them. The CDR3 reads CASSSNRVGYGYTF. CDR3 bases: TGTGCCAGCAGCTCAAACAGGGTCGGCTATGGCTACACCTTC.

Only a few counts were recorded for this clonotype. The chain has TRBV24-1 and TRBJ2-1; D is undetermined. The CDR3 runs to 14 residues. V lost 0 bases and J 6 bases, leaving 8 bases between the germline ends. Per the germline V gene, CDR1 is KGHDR and CDR2 is SFDVKD. The CDR3: CATSDLQQSNEQFF. CDR3 nucleotides: TGTGCCACCAGTGATTTGCAACAGTCCAATGAGCAGTTCTTC.

This clonotype has more than one count but fewer than ten. The rearrangement links TRBV5-1 to TRBJ2-7; D is undetermined. Between the trimmed V and J ends, which lost 1 base and 2 bases, there was a span of 22 bases. The CDR3 contains 18 residues. CDR1 and CDR2 (germline): SGHRS, YFSETQ. CDR3 loop: CASSLTNSLVGSPYEQYF. CDR3 nucleotide sequence: TGCGCCAGCAGCTTGACTAACTCTCTCGTCGGCAGTCCCTACGAGCAGTACTTC.

A few counts support this clonotype. The chain uses TRBV4-1 and TRBJ2-1; 9 bases agree with TRBD2. The J segment lost 12 bases and the V segment lost 0 bases, leaving 3 bases of the junction unmatched. Germline V lookup: CDR1 MGHRA, CDR2 YSYEKL. This CDR3 contains 13 residues. In DNA, the CDR3 is TGCGCCAGCAGCCAAGAACCGGGACTAGCGCAGTTCTTC. This encodes CASSQEPGLAQFF.

A few counts support this clonotype. The chain links TRBV9 to TRBJ2-1; 12 bases align to TRBD2. The CDR3 consists of 15 residues. Germline assignment: CDR1 SGDLS and CDR2 YYNGEE. Trimming took 4 bases from V and 5 from J; bases not matched to a gene: 4. The CDR3 loop reads CASSPGTSGHNEQFF. CDR3 bases: TGTGCCAGCAGCCCCGGGACTAGCGGGCACAATGAGCAGTTCTTC.

As to this clonotype: The junction differs from germline at one of its ends, possibly a read error. The chain recombines TRBV12-3 or TRBV12-4 with TRBJ1-3; the D gene is possibly TRBD1 (6 bases). This CDR3 region has 15 residues. CDR3 bases: TGTGCCTGCAGTTACCTCGGGGGGCCTGGAAACACCATATATTTT. Amino acid sequence: CACSYLGGPGNTIYF.

This clonotype was found a few times. The V gene is TRBV4-2, the J gene TRBJ2-1, with D perhaps TRBD1 (6 bases). The CDR3 is 13 residues long. Trimming took off 0 bases at V and 10 bases at J, with 10 bases between the two ends. In germline, CDR1 is LGHNA, CDR2 YNFKEQ. The CDR3: CASSQDRGDEQFF. DNA of the CDR3: TGTGCCAGCAGCCAAGACAGGGGAGACGAGCAGTTCTTC.

V is TRBV12-5 and J is TRBJ1-5; D may be TRBD1 (6 bases). Germline CDR1 LGHNT, CDR2 FRNRAP. V was shortened by 2 bases and J by 0 bases, with 23 bases between the two germline ends. The CDR3 is made up of 20 amino acids. The DNA for the CDR3 is TGTGCTAGTGGTTTGACTCGTATGGGGGCCCGAGGTTATAGCAATCAGCCCCAGCATTTT. It translates to CASGLTRMGARGYSNQPQHF.